The 26 T cell receptor beta chains given below trace back to one sample, sequenced in a study of Tregs in tolerant kidney transplant recipients. Profiled with immunoSEQ multiplex PCR; TCRdb holds only in-frame clones, not every one. This table lists fewer than 40,000 clones. The sample was CD8+ T cells from blood, taken before the transplant. These TCRs come from a human donor who received a combined kidney and bone marrow transplant.

About this clone: The missing CDR3 end, 3 residues past where the read stops, is filled in from the germline J gene. The chain uses TRBV7-8 and TRBJ2-4, with no clear D. Germline lookup yields CDR1 SGHVS and CDR2 FQNEAQ. The CDR3 is made up of 14 amino acids. Trimming removed 1 base at V and 7 bases at J, with 11 bases between. The DNA read from the CDR3 is TGTGCCAGCAGCTTAGTCTTTGACAACAACATT. This codes for CASSLVFDNNI. Given in full, the CDR3 is CASSLVFDNNIQYF.

On this clone: The read ends 3 residues early relative to the CDR3; the germline J gene fills the gap. The chain is built from TRBV2 and TRBJ2-7; 13 bases align to TRBD2. Germline-derived CDR1 and CDR2 are SNHLY and FYNNEI. The CDR3 has 15 amino acids. J lost 0 bases, V lost 4 bases, and 0 bases had no gene match. CDR3 amino acids: CASSGTSGSSYEQYF. Partial CDR3 DNA: TGTGCCAGCAGTGGGACTAGCGGGAGCTCCTACGAG.

On this clone itself: The CDR3 end is not reached by the read, which stops 3 residues before it; the germline J gene fills it in. The genes are TRBV19 and TRBJ1-4; D possibly corresponds to TRBD1 (5 bases). CDR1 and CDR2 (germline): LNHDA, SQIVND (reference sequence). The CDR3 is 17 residues long. V was shortened by 4 bases and J by 8 bases, with 23 bases between the two germline ends. The part of the CDR3 DNA that was read is TGTGCCAGTAGTACTGCAGGGACGGCCCTTCGGGGGGAAAAA. Protein product: CASSTAGTALRGEK. The whole CDR3 protein is CASSTAGTALRGEKLFF.

Details on this clone: The CDR3 end lies 3 residues beyond the end of the read and is filled in from the germline J gene. The genes are TRBV19 and TRBJ1-1, with D perhaps TRBD1 (5 bases). CDR1 and CDR2 from the germline V gene are LNHDA and SQIVND (reference sequence). The length of the CDR3 is 16 residues. V lost 3 bases to trimming and J lost 0 bases, with 14 bases between them. The CDR3 DNA, read in part, is TGTGCCAGTAGTATTTTCGCAGGGCTAATGAACACTGAA. Translation: CASSIFAGLMNTE. The complete CDR3 sequence is CASSIFAGLMNTEAFF.

A note on this clone: Read coverage stops 3 residues before the CDR3 terminus; the germline J gene supplies the remainder. This chain uses TRBV19 with TRBJ2-3, with 10 bases that match TRBD2. Looked up from germline, CDR1 is LNHDA and CDR2 is SQIVND (reference sequence). The V and J ends lost 3 bases and 0 bases, in that order; junction bases with no gene match: 3. The CDR3 contains 16 residues. CDR3 sequence: CASSIGLAASTDTQYF. Incomplete CDR3 DNA: TGTGCCAGTAGTATTGGACTAGCGGCTAGCACAGATACG.

A note on this clone: The read stops 3 residues short of the end of the CDR3; the missing end is completed from the germline J gene. V and J are TRBV6-2 or TRBV6-3 and TRBJ2-3; 7 bases map to TRBD1. The CDR3 has 17 residues. CDR1 MNHEY and CDR2 SVGEGT come from the germline V gene. J lost 2 bases, V lost 0 bases, and 8 bases had no gene match. The DNA read from the CDR3 is TGTGCCAGCAGTTACTCGATTGGGCAGGGGGACACAGATACG. Translation gives CASSYSIGQGDTDT. The entire CDR3 protein is CASSYSIGQGDTDTQYF.

In regard to this clone: Sequencing ends 3 residues short of the CDR3 end; the germline J gene provides the rest. This chain joins TRBV2 and TRBJ1-4; 9 nucleotides line up with TRBD1. V was clipped by 6 bases and J by 8 bases; unmatched bases: 19. The CDR3 runs 18 residues. The V gene's germline CDR1 is SNHLY and CDR2 FYNNEI. This chain's CDR3 is CASRDTGGGQNSLEKLFF. CDR3 DNA, as far as it was read: TGTGCCAGCAGAGATACAGGGGGCGGCCAAAATAGTTTGGAAAAA.

Worth noting for this clone: With the read ending 3 residues before the CDR3 end, the germline J gene is used to fill in that end. V gene TRBV19 combines with J gene TRBJ1-1; D is unclear. Germline-derived CDR1 and CDR2 are LNHDA and SQIVND (reference sequence). This CDR3 has 13 residues. V gave up 8 bases and J gave up 4 bases, with 14 bases separating them. CDR3 sequence reads: CASGDAGFTEAFF. The covered CDR3 bases are TGTGCCAGTGGGGATGCGGGCTTCACTGAA.

On this clone: The CDR3 extends 3 residues past the end of the read, so its final part is completed from the germline J gene. The rearrangement links TRBV5-6 to TRBJ1-1; perhaps TRBD1 as D (5 bases). Trimming removed 4 bases at V and 3 bases at J, with 13 bases between. The CDR3 sequence is 14 residues long. Per germline, CDR1 SGHDT and CDR2 YYEEEE. This chain's CDR3 is CASSLPTAYTEAFF. The covered CDR3 bases are TGTGCCAGCAGCCTTCCGACAGCTTACACTGAA.

Turning to this clone: Sequencing ends 3 residues short of the CDR3 end; the germline J gene provides the rest. The chain recombines TRBV29-1 with TRBJ2-1, with 10 bases aligning to TRBD2. V shed 7 bases, J shed 5 bases, and the junction held 5 bases outside the gene matches. Germline CDR1 is SQVTM and CDR2 is ANQGSEA. This CDR3 has 13 residues. The sequenced part of the CDR3 DNA is TGCAGCGCTGGACTAGCGGCCAACAATGAG. Amino acids: CSAGLAANNE. The whole CDR3 protein reads CSAGLAANNEQFF.

In regard to this clone: The read gets to within 3 residues of the CDR3 end, and the germline J gene fills in the rest. V and J are TRBV19 and TRBJ2-7; the match to TRBD1 covers 9 bases. Trimming at V came to 5 bases and at J to 3 bases, leaving 17 bases not matched to a gene. Germline V CDR1 and CDR2: LNHDA, SQIVND (reference sequence). This CDR3 is built from 18 residues. CDR3 sequence: CASSSRDRASLFYYEQYF. Incomplete CDR3 DNA: TGTGCCAGTAGTTCCCGGGACAGGGCATCACTTTTCTACTACGAG.

Of note for this clone: Coverage ceases 3 residues before the CDR3 finishes, and the germline J gene fills in the end. The J gene is TRBJ2-7, the V gene TRBV30, with TRBD1 identical over 9 bases. Germline CDR1 GTSNPN, CDR2 SVGIG (reference sequence). With 2 bases clipped from V and 5 bases from J, the junction kept 7 bases outside the gene matches. The CDR3 covers 14 residues. CDR3 amino acids: CAWSRTGVRDEQYF. The part of the CDR3 DNA that was read is TGTGCCTGGAGTCGGACAGGGGTAAGGGACGAG.

To note about this clone: Coverage ceases 3 residues before the CDR3 finishes, and the germline J gene fills in the end. This chain connects TRBV7-9 to TRBJ2-1; TRBD2 aligns across 10 bases. The J segment lost 2 bases and the V segment lost 5 bases, leaving 3 bases of the junction unmatched. The length of the CDR3 is 15 residues. Germline V gene lookup returns CDR1 SEHNR and CDR2 FQNEAQ (reference sequence). CDR3 DNA (partial): TGTGCCAGCAGCCCCAGCGGGGGGGCCTACAATGAG. Protein: CASSPSGGAYNE. The whole CDR3 protein reads CASSPSGGAYNEQFF.

As regards this clone: The read halts 3 residues ahead of the CDR3 end, with the missing end drawn from the germline J gene. The V gene is TRBV6-1, the J gene TRBJ2-7, with TRBD1 matching over 7 bases. CDR1 and CDR2 (germline): MNHNS, SASEGT. The ends lost 1 base at V and 3 bases at J; junction bases unmatched: 6. This CDR3 has 15 amino acids. This chain's CDR3 is CASSEGRGGIYEQYF. CDR3 bases read: TGTGCCAGCAGTGAAGGTAGAGGGGGCATCTACGAG.

As concerns this clone: The read comes to an end 3 residues before the CDR3 does, leaving the germline J gene to fill in the end. J is TRBJ2-1 and V is TRBV19; 7 bases are shared with TRBD2. V shed 3 bases, J shed 2 bases, and the junction held 7 bases outside the gene matches. Per germline, CDR1 LNHDA and CDR2 SQIVND (reference sequence). The CDR3 covers 16 residues. The sequenced part of the CDR3 DNA is TGTGCCAGTAGTATCGGTGGCGGGGGAACCTACAATGAG. Amino acid sequence: CASSIGGGGTYNE. The entire CDR3 is CASSIGGGGTYNEQFF. Looking up the rest from reference TRBV19 and TRBJ2-1 gives the full variable domain: DGGITQSPKYLFRKEGQNVTLSCEQNLNHDAMYWYRQDPGQGLRLIYYSQIVNDFQKGDIAEGYSVSREKKESFPLTVTSAQKNPTAFYLCASSIGGGGTYNEQFFGPGTRLTVL.

Judged by frequency, this clone is medium-sized (0.01 to 0.1%). CDR3 DNA (partial): TGCGCCAGCAGTCCGATCGCGGGACAGTTTAACTATGGC. This codes for CASSPIAGQFNYG. The whole CDR3 protein reads CASSPIAGQFNYGYTF. The V call is TRBV4-1, the J call TRBJ1-2; 7 bases map to TRBD1. The missing CDR3 end, 3 residues past where the read stops, is filled in from the germline J gene. The CDR3 extends over 16 amino acids. V lost 6 bases and J lost 1; bases outside the gene matches: 11. The germline gives CDR1 MGHRA, CDR2 YSYEKL.

Comments on this clone: The sequence runs out 3 residues before the end of the CDR3; the remainder is reconstructed from the germline J gene. This chain joins TRBV13 and TRBJ2-1, with 12 bases aligning to TRBD2. Germline assignment: CDR1 PRHDT and CDR2 FYEKMQ (reference sequence). V trimming: 4 bases; J trimming: 7 bases; junction bases outside the gene matches: 11. The CDR3 totals 17 residues. CDR3 DNA (partial): TGTGCCAGCAGCTCCCGGGCGCTAGCGGGGGGGCTAAATGAG. It is translated as CASSSRALAGGLNE. The complete CDR3 sequence is CASSSRALAGGLNEQFF. Full variable domain (rest looked up from reference TRBV13 and TRBJ2-1): AAGVIQSPRHLIKEKRETATLKCYPIPRHDTVYWYQQGPGQDPQFLISFYEKMQSDKGSIPDRFSAQQFSDYHSELNMSSLELGDSALYFCASSSRALAGGLNEQFFGPGTRLTVL.

Comment on this clone: The CDR3 end lies 3 residues beyond the end of the read and is filled in from the germline J gene. The V call is TRBV7-9, the J call TRBJ2-1; TRBD1 might be the D (5 bases). The CDR3 is 15 amino acids. CDR1 and CDR2 (germline): SEHNR, FQNEAQ (reference sequence). The germline V and J ends were trimmed by 1 base and 5 bases, with 12 bases remaining between them. The CDR3 loop is CASSLEAGQNNEQFF. The DNA read from the CDR3 is TGTGCCAGCAGCTTAGAGGCAGGGCAGAACAATGAG.

On this clone itself: The CDR3 end falls 3 residues outside the read, so it is completed with the germline J gene. V gene TRBV10-3 combines with J gene TRBJ2-1; TRBD2 matches 7 bases. CDR3 size: 16 residues. Germline V CDR1 and CDR2: ENHRY, SYGVKD. V dropped 7 bases and J dropped 4; count of bases not matched to a gene: 13. Here the CDR3 reads CAITHTGEGTYNEQFF. The sequenced CDR3 bases are TGTGCCATCACCCATACGGGGGAGGGTACATACAATGAG.

About this clone: The read terminates 3 residues before the CDR3 end, so the remaining end is supplied by the germline J gene. This chain links TRBV2 with TRBJ2-6; D could derive from TRBD1 or TRBD2 (7 bases each). The length of the CDR3 is 17 residues. CDR1 and CDR2 from the germline V gene are SNHLY and FYNNEI. Trimming took off 8 bases at V and 2 bases at J, with 19 bases between the two ends. The CDR3 spells CASHGAGQPPGANVLTF. Incomplete CDR3 DNA: TGTGCCAGCCATGGAGCGGGACAGCCTCCTGGGGCCAACGTC.

Turning to this clone: The CDR3 end falls 3 residues outside the read, so it is completed with the germline J gene. The chain links TRBV19 to TRBJ2-3; 7 nucleotides line up with TRBD2. The V segment lost 10 bases and the J segment 2 bases; nucleotides outside the gene matches: 9. The CDR3 length is 14 residues. Germline V gene data show CDR1 as LNHDA and CDR2 as SQIVND (reference sequence). The CDR3 reads CATTRDYPTDTQYF. CDR3 DNA (partial): TGTGCCACCACCCGGGACTATCCCACAGATACG.

Of note for this clone: The CDR3 goes on 3 residues after the read ends, and that part is filled in from the germline J gene. The V and J genes are TRBV19 and TRBJ1-2, with D possibly TRBD1 on 6 matching bases. The CDR3 contains 15 residues. V was shortened by 2 bases and J by 3 bases, with 13 bases between the two germline ends. Germline V gene lookup returns CDR1 LNHDA and CDR2 SQIVND (reference sequence). The DNA read from the CDR3 is TGTGCCAGTAGTATATCTGGGGGCATCTACTATGGC. Amino acid sequence: CASSISGGIYYG. The entire CDR3 protein reads CASSISGGIYYGYTF.

A note on this clone: The CDR3 is cut off 3 residues early in the read; its end comes from the germline J gene. The chain joins TRBV2 to TRBJ2-5; TRBD1 matches 9 bases. Per the germline V gene, CDR1 is SNHLY and CDR2 is FYNNEI. CDR3 length: 14 residues. V trimming: 6 bases; J trimming: 3 bases; junction bases outside the gene matches: 5. Incomplete CDR3 DNA: TGTGCCAGCAGGCTCGGGACAGGGAAAGAGACC. Translated: CASRLGTGKET. From start to end, the CDR3 is CASRLGTGKETQYF.

Comment on this clone: The read halts 3 residues ahead of the CDR3 end, with the missing end drawn from the germline J gene. The gene calls are TRBV5-6 and TRBJ2-3; 8 nucleotides align to TRBD1. Trimming removed 2 bases from V and 6 bases from J; junction bases left unmatched: 5. The CDR3 runs to 14 residues. CDR1 is SGHDT, CDR2 YYEEEE, per germline. Incomplete CDR3 DNA: TGTGCCAGCAGCTTCGGACAGGGCATTGATACG. Translation: CASSFGQGIDT. The entire CDR3 is CASSFGQGIDTQYF.

Comments on this clone: The read ends 3 residues early relative to the CDR3; the germline J gene fills the gap. J is TRBJ2-5 and V is TRBV29-1; maybe TRBD2 (6 bases). This CDR3 spans 13 amino acids. The V gene's germline CDR1 is SQVTM and CDR2 ANQGSEA. V was pared by 7 bases and J by 1 base, with 13 bases between. Here the CDR3 reads CSAPGVLQETQYF. The CDR3 bases that were read are TGCAGCGCCCCGGGGGTTCTCCAAGAGACC.

A note on this clone: The read halts 3 residues ahead of the CDR3 end, with the missing end drawn from the germline J gene. V and J are TRBV18 and TRBJ2-3; TRBD1 is a possible D gene (6 bases). Per germline, CDR1 KGHSH and CDR2 LQKENI. This CDR3 has 18 amino acids. The germline V and J ends were trimmed by 0 bases and 6 bases, with 22 bases remaining between them. The part of the CDR3 DNA that was read is TGTGCCAGCTCACCACCTCAGGGGACGCGATTTCATACGGATACG. Its protein product is CASSPPQGTRFHTDT. The full CDR3 sequence reads CASSPPQGTRFHTDTQYF.